The present T cell receptor beta chain was sequenced within a study of regulatory T cells in long-lasting Graves disease. The time point is: persistent/refractory GD, antithyroid drugs over 5 years with positive TRAb. The authors made the TCR library using RNA they extracted from PBMCs. Per American Thyroid Association guidelines, Graves' disease was diagnosed. Arm-PCR with iRepertoire HTBI primers amplified the CDR3 regions for these TCR beta libraries. TCRdb reprocessed the multiplex PCR reads with MiXCR, giving one entry per CDR3 protein. The repertoire includes around 340,000 distinct CDR3 sequences, 15% to 20% of them detected once, and less than 30% sits in the top ten. V dropped 4 bases and J dropped 4; count of bases not matched to a gene: 4. In germline, CDR1 is SGHRS, CDR2 YFSETQ. This CDR3 contains 13 residues.

The clonotype was recovered from a female donor with Graves disease. The material sequenced was peripheral blood mononuclear cells (PBMCs), taken when the disease was refractory, from a patient treated with antithyroid drugs. This rearrangement joins TRBV5-1 to TRBJ2-5; 7 bases match TRBD1. For the CDR3, the DNA is TGCGCCAGCAGCGTACAGGGGAGAGAGACCCAGTACTTC. Translated, it gives CASSVQGRETQYF.